Each of the 10 T cell receptor beta chains below was sequenced from the same sample in a study of CD8 T cells in ankylosing spondylitis. TCRdb itself ran the 5' RACE reads through MiXCR, one entry per CDR3 protein. The sample includes more than 250,000 distinct CDR3 sequences, roughly 8% of them seen just once. Broader study findings: Seemingly distinctive of ankylosing spondylitis blood was a TCR beta motif formed by eight highly homologous variants.

These receptors' targets are unknown. Material for sequencing was blood, either unsorted or a sorted T cell fraction (not recorded which). Every receptor here comes from a male donor with ankylosing spondylitis.

This clonotype was detected ten times or more. The V gene is TRBV29-1, the J gene TRBJ2-7; D remains unclear. The CDR3 sequence is 13 residues long. V was cut by 5 bases and J by 2 bases, with 13 bases left in between. Germline V CDR1 and CDR2: SQVTM, ANQGSEA. The CDR3 DNA reads as TGCAGCGTTTACGTAGGCTATACCTACGAGCAGTACTTC. Translation: CSVYVGYTYEQYF.

The genes are TRBV12-3 or TRBV12-4 and TRBJ2-1; D assignment may be TRBD1 or TRBD2 (5 bases each). This CDR3 is built from 15 residues. Trimming shortened V by 5 bases and J by 2 bases, and 13 bases separated the two germline ends. The CDR3 region has the DNA TGTGCCAGCAGTGCCGGGACGTGGACCTACAATGAGCAGTTCTTC. It codes for CASSAGTWTYNEQFF.

The rearrangement uses TRBV7-9 and TRBJ2-1, with TRBD2 matching 11 bases. The junction had 7 bases not matched to a gene; V was cut back by 4 bases and J by 8 bases. The CDR3 is 15 residues long. In germline, CDR1 is SEHNR, CDR2 FQNEAQ (reference sequence). The CDR3 loop is CASSSGLAGGDEQFF. CDR3 DNA: TGTGCCAGCAGCTCGGGTCTAGCGGGAGGTGATGAGCAGTTCTTC.

This clonotype was picked up a small number of times. The J gene is TRBJ2-1, the V gene TRBV11-3; D is possibly TRBD2 (8 bases). Trimming removed 8 bases from V and 5 bases from J, with 19 bases in between. This CDR3 contains 15 residues. Looked up from germline, CDR1 is SGHNT and CDR2 is YENEEA. The CDR3 protein is CASSVSGGGNNEQFF. The CDR3 region has the DNA TGTGCCAGCTCTGTCTCGGGAGGGGGCAACAATGAGCAGTTCTTC.

This clonotype was seen a few times. The V gene is TRBV6-1, the J gene TRBJ2-2, with D uncertain. The CDR3 has 14 amino acids. Trimming pared 2 bases from V and 3 bases from J, leaving 7 bases between. CDR1 MNHNS and CDR2 SASEGT come from the germline V gene. The CDR3 reads CASSELVDTGELFF. The CDR3 DNA is TGTGCCAGCAGTGAACTAGTGGACACCGGGGAGCTGTTTTTT.

The chain recombines TRBV5-6 with TRBJ2-3, with 9 bases identical to TRBD1. CDR3 length: 16 amino acids. Losses at the gene ends were 0 bases for V and 2 bases for J; bases not matched to a gene: 4. CDR1 and CDR2 from the germline V gene are SGHDT and YYEEEE. CDR3 sequence reads: CASSLVTGGFTDTQYF. For the CDR3, the DNA is TGTGCCAGCAGCTTGGTGACAGGGGGGTTCACAGATACGCAGTATTTT.

There are many counts of this clonotype. The V call is TRBV3-1, the J call TRBJ2-3, with D maybe TRBD2 (6 bases). The CDR3 spans 20 residues. The germline gives CDR1 LGHDT, CDR2 YNNKEL (reference sequence). With 0 bases removed from V and 6 bases from J, the gap between germline ends came to 28 bases. CDR3 bases: TGTGCCAGCAGCCAAGATCTTTCGGCCCCGAGGGAGGAGGGAGTGGATACGCAGTATTTT. As protein: CASSQDLSAPREEGVDTQYF.

This clonotype has a handful of counts. The gene calls are TRBV29-1 and TRBJ2-3, with 9 bases lining up with TRBD2. The CDR3 runs to 14 residues. The germline gives CDR1 SQVTM, CDR2 ANQGSEA. The J segment lost 2 bases and the V segment lost 4 bases, leaving 4 bases of the junction unmatched. The CDR3 reads CSVVKRGVTDTQYF. The CDR3 DNA follows: TGCAGCGTTGTAAAGCGGGGGGTCACAGATACGCAGTATTTT.

Ten or more counts support this clonotype. V and J are TRBV7-3 and TRBJ1-1, with D unclear. This CDR3 region has 13 residues. The germline V gene encodes CDR1 SGHTA and CDR2 FQGTGA. Trimming cost V 1 base and J 1 base, with 4 bases left between them. The CDR3 nucleotides read TGTGCCAGCAGCTTAATGACGAACACTGAAGCTTTCTTT. This sequence encodes CASSLMTNTEAFF.

The chain employs TRBV11-2 and TRBJ2-2; TRBD2 is a possible D gene (7 bases). Germline V gene sequence: CDR1 SGHAT, CDR2 FQNNGV. CDR3 length: 15 amino acids. Trimming shortened V by 5 bases and J by 7 bases, and 17 bases separated the two germline ends. The CDR3 nucleotides read TGTGCCAGCAGCCCCCAAGGGGGGGAGGGCGGGGAGCTGTTTTTT. Translation gives CASSPQGGEGGELFF.